This T cell receptor beta chain was found in a study of cytomegalovirus exposure and HLA in healthy donors. Worth noting for this clone: Its cognate antigen is unknown.

CDR3 length: 13 residues. Germline assignment: CDR1 SGHDT and CDR2 YYEEEE. V was pared by 7 bases and J by 3 bases, with 11 bases between. Points from the study as a whole: The investigators catalogued 150 to 200 TCR beta chains as cytomegalovirus-associated. First-cohort TCR clusters were later found to tend to co-occur in the 120 or so validation repertoires.

The protocol was immunoSEQ multiplex PCR, while the TCRdb copy is restricted to in-frame clones and leaves out a portion. This sample yields some 350,000 clones, of which 87% are seen a single time; more than 0.9% belongs to the top ten. Sample: PBMCs. This TCR was sampled from a woman in her thirties in good health and CMV-seropositive. The J gene is TRBJ2-1, the V gene TRBV5-6, with D perhaps being TRBD1 or TRBD2 (6 bases each). The CDR3, as DNA: TGTGCCAGCGGCGGGACAAACTACAATGAGCAGTTCTTC. Translation: CASGGTNYNEQFF.